This T cell receptor (beta chain) derives from a study of human T cells and chemical hapten exposure. This clonotype has more than one count but fewer than ten. Time point indicated: pre-sensitization, week 0. The treatment was: therapeutic diphenylcyclopropenone sensitization with weekly scalp DPC. Researchers extracted total RNA from unfractionated whole blood. TCRdb re-analysed the RACE reads in MiXCR, keeping a single row per CDR3 protein. This table has about 55,000 distinct CDR3 sequences, 9.5% to 10% appearing once. This CDR3 is 15 amino acids long. Germline assignment: CDR1 SGHDT and CDR2 YYEEEE. The V gene lost 3 bases and the J gene lost 0 bases, with 10 bases spanning the gap.

The chain combines TRBV5-6 with TRBJ1-3; D is unclear. This clonotype was obtained from a woman in her thirties with alopecia areata. Some clones in this sample may be carry-over from other donors' samples. Sequencing was performed on whole blood, taken in connection with sensitization to the hapten diphenylcyclopropenone (DPC). The CDR3 region is CASSSAGGSGNTIYF. The CDR3 DNA follows: TGTGCCAGCAGCTCTGCCGGTGGCTCTGGAAACACCATATATTTT.